These 17 T cell receptor beta chains were all obtained from the same sample, sequenced in a study of T cell responses to AZD1222 COVID-19 vaccine. Some clones are missing from TCRdb's copy, which holds only in-frame ones; the method was immunoSEQ multiplex PCR. The profile shows roughly 150,000 clones, about 91% of them singletons. This sample comprised peripheral blood, obtained on day 0 of MenACWY control vaccination. These receptors all come from an adult in good health.

This chain uses TRBV7-9 with TRBJ2-1; 8 bases are a match to TRBD2. Per germline, CDR1 SEHNR and CDR2 FQNEAQ (reference sequence). Trimming at V came to 3 bases and at J to 5 bases, leaving 3 bases not matched to a gene. This CDR3 has 14 amino acids. CDR3 sequence reads: CASSFRAGDNEQFF. The CDR3 DNA is TGTGCCAGCAGCTTTAGAGCGGGAGACAATGAGCAGTTCTTC.

The chain employs TRBV28 and TRBJ1-1; a weak D match, TRBD1 (6 bases). Trimming took 4 bases from V and 4 from J, leaving 16 bases between them. Per the germline V gene, CDR1 is MDHEN and CDR2 is SYDVKM. CDR3 length: 15 residues. The CDR3 DNA sequence: TGTGCCAGCAGTTGGCTAACACAGGGTGGCACTGAAGCTTTCTTT. Amino acid sequence: CASSWLTQGGTEAFF.

This clone appeared a few times. This chain's CDR3 is CASSLRGQGTEAFF. CDR3 nucleotide sequence: TGTGCCAGCAGCCTCAGGGGCCAGGGCACTGAAGCTTTCTTT. The gene calls are TRBV7-3 and TRBJ1-1; TRBD1 might be the D (6 bases). CDR3 length: 14 residues. V was pared by 5 bases and J by 4 bases, with 14 bases between. Germline V lookup: CDR1 SGHTA, CDR2 FQGTGA. Full variable domain (outside the CDR3, taken from reference TRBV7-3 and TRBJ1-1): GAGVSQTPSNKVTEKGKYVELRCDPISGHTALYWYRQSLGQGPEFLIYFQGTGAADDSGLPNDRFFAVRPEGSVSTLKIQRTERGDSAVYLCASSLRGQGTEAFFGQGTRLTVV.

J is TRBJ1-5 and V is TRBV21-1. TRBV21-1 is tagged as a pseudogene. This CDR3 contains 17 residues. The CDR3 is CASSKIRGQESNQPQHF. The CDR3 DNA sequence: TGTGCCAGCAGCAAAATCCGGGGGCAAGAGAGCAATCAGCCCCAGCATTTT.

V gene TRBV11-3 combines with J gene TRBJ1-2; the D is unclear. This CDR3 is built from 15 residues. Germline V gene data show CDR1 as SGHNT and CDR2 as YENEEA. V dropped 3 bases and J dropped 8 bases, with 19 bases sitting between them. The CDR3 coding sequence is TGTGCCAGCAGCTTGTCTTCAAGGCCCAGCAGCGGCTACACCTTC. Translated: CASSLSSRPSSGYTF.

The genes are TRBV7-6 and TRBJ2-3; D unclear. CDR1 is SGHVS and CDR2 is FNYEAQ in the germline V gene. This CDR3 region has 18 residues. Trimming stripped 3 bases from V and 2 bases from J, with 21 bases between. The CDR3 sequence is CASSFTSPVPGFTDTQYF. DNA of the CDR3: TGTGCCAGCAGCTTTACATCTCCGGTTCCCGGGTTCACAGATACGCAGTATTTT.

The chain links TRBV7-2 to TRBJ1-1, with D hard to call. V gave up 1 base and J gave up 0 bases, with 6 bases separating them. Per the germline V gene, CDR1 is SGHTA and CDR2 is FQGNSA. This CDR3 spans 14 amino acids. The CDR3 region is CASSLGGMNTEAFF. CDR3 coding DNA: TGTGCCAGCAGCTTAGGTGGCATGAACACTGAAGCTTTCTTT. Variable domain in full (rest from reference TRBV7-2 and TRBJ1-1): GAGVSQSPSNKVTEKGKDVELRCDPISGHTALYWYRQSLGQGLEFLIYFQGNSAPDKSGLPSDRFSAERTGGSVSTLTIQRTQQEDSAVYLCASSLGGMNTEAFFGQGTRLTVV.

The V and J genes are TRBV2 and TRBJ2-7; D ambiguous. Per the germline V gene, CDR1 is SNHLY and CDR2 is FYNNEI. V shed 4 bases and J shed 1 base, with 11 bases lying between them. The CDR3 sequence is 14 residues long. CDR3 sequence reads: CASSAWVRSYEQYF. The CDR3 DNA sequence: TGTGCCAGCAGTGCGTGGGTTCGGTCCTACGAGCAGTACTTC. Drawing the rest from reference TRBV2 and TRBJ2-7, the complete variable domain is EPEVTQTPSHQVTQMGQEVILRCVPISNHLYFYWYRQILGQKVEFLVSFYNNEISEKSEIFDDQFSVERPDGSNFTLKIRSTKLEDSAMYFCASSAWVRSYEQYFGPGTRLTVT.

The rearrangement uses TRBV7-2 and TRBJ2-7, with 9 bases aligning to TRBD1. Germline V gene lookup returns CDR1 SGHTA and CDR2 FQGNSA. The CDR3 sequence is 16 residues long. Trimming cost V 3 bases and J 4 bases; bases outside gene matches: 10. The CDR3 spells CASSLGGTGSTYEQYF. Here the CDR3 DNA reads TGTGCCAGCAGCTTGGGGGGGACAGGGTCTACATACGAGCAGTACTTC.

With respect to this clone: The germline gene is not matched at one end of the junction; a read error may be the cause. The rearrangement joins TRBV28 to TRBJ1-2, with a tentative D call TRBD1 (5 bases). The CDR3 is 11 residues long. Germline V gene lookup returns CDR1 MDHEN and CDR2 SYDVKM. The CDR3: CASSLGTDVFF. The DNA of the CDR3 is TGTGCCAGCAGTCTAGGGACGGACGTGTTCTTC.

V is TRBV11-2 and J is TRBJ2-1, with D perhaps matching TRBD1 or TRBD2 (5 bases each). The ends were cut back, 6 bases at V and 4 bases at J, with 19 bases in the middle. There are 16 residues in the CDR3. In germline, CDR1 is SGHAT, CDR2 FQNNGV. The CDR3 sequence: CASSDKGTQGYNEQFF. The CDR3 DNA reads as TGTGCCAGCAGTGACAAGGGGACCCAAGGGTACAATGAGCAGTTCTTC.

V usage is TRBV5-6 and J usage is TRBJ2-1; 9 bases are shared with TRBD1. J was trimmed by 6 bases and V by 4 bases; bases with no gene match: 8. The CDR3 is 15 amino acids. Germline loops: CDR1 SGHDT, CDR2 YYEEEE. DNA of the CDR3: TGTGCCAGCAGCGGCGGGACAGGGTGGTCCAATGAGCAGTTCTTC. Protein: CASSGGTGWSNEQFF.

V and J are TRBV6-5 and TRBJ1-4; 8 bases agree with TRBD1. J lost 2 bases, V lost 7 bases, and 6 bases had no gene match. Germline CDR1 is MNHEY and CDR2 is SVGAGI. This CDR3 is 15 amino acids long. In DNA, the CDR3 is TGTGCCAGCAAGGACAGGGCGTTCACTAATGAAAAACTGTTTTTT. It is translated as CASKDRAFTNEKLFF.

The genes are TRBV7-2 and TRBJ1-1; D is possibly TRBD1 (6 bases). Germline V gene lookup returns CDR1 SGHTA and CDR2 FQGNSA. V shed 5 bases and J shed 10 bases, with 17 bases lying between them. The CDR3 extends over 13 amino acids. CDR3 region: CASSPPWGATAFF. The CDR3 DNA follows: TGTGCCAGCAGCCCGCCTTGGGGGGCCACAGCTTTCTTT.

In nucleotides, the CDR3 is TGTGCCAGCAGTTTAGACAGGGCTGGAAACACCATATATTTT. Protein product: CASSLDRAGNTIYF. V usage is TRBV28 and J usage is TRBJ1-3; 7 bases are a match to TRBD1. The V segment lost 2 bases and the J segment 2 bases; nucleotides outside the gene matches: 0. The CDR3 contains 14 residues. Per the germline V gene, CDR1 is MDHEN and CDR2 is SYDVKM. Full variable domain (remainder filled in from reference TRBV28 and TRBJ1-3): DVKVTQSSRYLVKRTGEKVFLECVQDMDHENMFWYRQDPGLGLRLIYFSYDVKMKEKGDIPEGYSVSREKKERFSLILESASTNQTSMYLCASSLDRAGNTIYFGEGSWLTVV.

The chain is built from TRBV7-2 and TRBJ1-2; D may be TRBD1 (6 bases). CDR1 SGHTA and CDR2 FQGNSA come from the germline V gene. The germline V and J ends were trimmed by 4 bases and 8 bases, with 14 bases remaining between them. This CDR3 comprises 13 residues. CDR3 residues: CASSSQTGFGYTF. CDR3 DNA: TGTGCCAGCAGCTCCCAAACAGGGTTCGGCTACACCTTC.

The chain joins TRBV28 to TRBJ2-2; D may be TRBD2 (6 bases). With 8 bases removed from V and 1 base from J, the gap between germline ends came to 11 bases. Germline lookup yields CDR1 MDHEN and CDR2 SYDVKM. The CDR3 runs 14 residues. The CDR3 sequence is CASLNGGNTGELFF. Here the CDR3 DNA reads TGTGCCAGCCTGAACGGGGGGAACACCGGGGAGCTGTTTTTT.